These 7 T cell receptor beta chains were all obtained from the same sample, sequenced in a study of T cells in Graves' hyperthyroidism and ophthalmopathy. Researchers took RNA transcripts and amplified the TCR beta CDR3 regions from them. The TCR CDR3 first-round RT-PCR relied on the HTBI primer set. TCRdb fed the multiplex PCR reads into MiXCR, producing one record per CDR3 protein. The sample yields 250,000 to 300,000 distinct CDR3 sequences, about 19% seen once. The sequenced material came from blood. Every receptor here comes from a man aged 50-59 years with Graves' ophthalmopathy.

V is TRBV5-6 and J is TRBJ2-3, with 9 bases that match TRBD2. V lost 5 bases and J lost 1; bases outside the gene matches: 17. Per the germline V gene, CDR1 is SGHDT and CDR2 is YYEEEE. The CDR3 spans 19 residues. The CDR3 is CASSPTRLGGGRGTDTQYF. CDR3 bases: TGTGCCAGCAGTCCGACCCGACTTGGAGGCGGGAGGGGCACAGATACGCAGTATTTT.

This clonotype was recorded a few times. The chain is built from TRBV6-5 and TRBJ1-4; the D is unclear. The CDR3 is 15 amino acids. Germline V lookup: CDR1 MNHEY, CDR2 SVGAGI. Trimming pared 5 bases from V and 0 bases from J, leaving 10 bases between. CDR3 residues: CASSTVGATNEKLFF. For the CDR3, the DNA is TGTGCCAGCAGTACTGTTGGTGCAACTAATGAAAAACTGTTTTTT.

This clonotype came up many times. The chain joins TRBV20-1 to TRBJ2-5; a possible D gene is TRBD1 (5 bases). Germline loops: CDR1 DFQATT, CDR2 SNEGSKA (reference sequence). V was pared by 1 base and J by 1 base, with 10 bases between. The CDR3 extends over 14 amino acids. This CDR3 reads CSARVGEAQETQYF. The DNA for the CDR3 is TGCAGTGCTAGAGTAGGGGAAGCCCAAGAGACCCAGTACTTC.

This clonotype was picked up many times. The J gene is TRBJ2-7, the V gene TRBV2, with TRBD2 identical over 9 bases. The CDR3 spans 14 residues. The germline V gene encodes CDR1 SNHLY and CDR2 FYNNEI. The V segment lost 4 bases and the J segment 7 bases; nucleotides outside the gene matches: 8. CDR3 coding DNA: TGTGCCAGCAGTGTACTAGCGGGCTTTTGGGAGCAGTACTTC. The encoded protein is CASSVLAGFWEQYF.

This chain links TRBV30 with TRBJ2-7; the match to TRBD1 covers 9 bases. CDR1 is GTSNPN and CDR2 is SVGIG in the germline V gene (reference sequence). The CDR3 consists of 15 residues. The trim removed 2 bases at V and 0 bases at J, leaving 5 bases unmatched. CDR3 sequence: CAWSQGDRVSYEQYF. The CDR3, as DNA: TGTGCCTGGAGTCAGGGGGACAGGGTCTCCTACGAGCAGTACTTC. The full variable domain, rest sourced from reference TRBV30 and TRBJ2-7, is SQTIHQWPATLVQPVGSPLSLECTVEGTSNPNLYWYRQAAGRGLQLLFYSVGIGQISSEVPQNLSASRPQDRQFILSSKKLLLSDSGFYLCAWSQGDRVSYEQYFGPGTRLTVT.

The chain links TRBV20-1 to TRBJ1-5; D unresolved. The CDR3 has 12 amino acids. Looked up from germline, CDR1 is DFQATT and CDR2 is SNEGSKA (reference sequence). V was shortened by 3 bases and J by 7 bases, with 10 bases between the two germline ends. The CDR3 DNA reads TGCAGTGCTAGGGCACTCGGGCAGCCCCAGCATTTT. This gives the protein CSARALGQPQHF.

This clonotype was counted between two and nine times. J is TRBJ2-2 and V is TRBV6-1, with D unclear. The germline CDR1 and CDR2 sequences are MNHNS and SASEGT. CDR3 size: 15 residues. V lost 6 bases to trimming and J lost 3 bases, with 14 bases between them. CDR3 protein: CASSRTLKDTGELFF. The CDR3 nucleotides read TGTGCCAGCAGCAGGACGTTAAAGGACACCGGGGAGCTGTTTTTT.